Listed below are T cell receptor beta chains from one sample, sequenced in a study of molecular identifiers for immune sequencing clone quantification. TCRdb independently ran MiXCR on the PCR reads; one entry per CDR3 protein. The sample has over 600,000 distinct CDR3 sequences, just under 20% seen once. The sample consisted of naive CD8+ T cells from blood, with Jurkat cell RNA spiked in. The receptors originated from a human donor in good health. Some libraries in this study had Jurkat cell RNA spiked in. The CDR3 runs from the conserved cysteine through the conserved F or W. Each record gives: D gene, V gene, CDR3 protein. The D gene is left open where the match is weak.

NA,TRBV27,CASSLALAHAETQYF
NA,TRBV11-3,CASSPKHGSEAFF
NA,TRBV30,CAEAGREQGSYNEQFF
NA,TRBV11-3,CASSQRLEEAQYF
TRBD1,TRBV3-1,CASSQKTGVEKLFF
TRBD2,TRBV27,CASRNLLAGPYNEQFF
NA,TRBV4-3,CASSQDKFTGELFF
TRBD2,TRBV28,CASSPTSVSYEQYF
NA,TRBV7-9,CASILQNQPQHF
TRBD2,TRBV19,CASSNGVSGTYEQYF
TRBD2,TRBV29-1,CSARGGQSYEQYF
TRBD1,TRBV12-3/TRBV12-4,CASSTSGQNEKLFF
TRBD2,TRBV5-8,CASSFGAGGYGQYF
NA,TRBV13,CASSLRGAGQPQHF
TRBD2,TRBV4-1,CASSQDQGLAYEQYF
NA,TRBV14,CASSHGNIQYF
NA,TRBV7-9,CASSSGTPVSSYEQYF
TRBD2,TRBV7-2,CASSLAGLGGRGETQYF
TRBD2,TRBV4-1,CASSPILAGGYEQFF
NA,TRBV3-1,CASSQGTVSNQPQHF
NA,TRBV4-1,CASSRLGQGLEGEQFF
NA,TRBV7-9,CASSLDLAWETQYF
TRBD1,TRBV4-2,CASSQEQGAILSEAFF
NA,TRBV30,CAWRAPTFRDGYTGAFF
NA,TRBV5-1,CASSLASGEYEQYF
NA,TRBV4-2,CASSQGQFQETQYF
NA,TRBV4-1,CASSQEETSLHRNIQYF
NA,TRBV28,CASLKWGYNEQFF
TRBD2,TRBV20-1,CSARDLSLFSAGAFQETQYF
NA,TRBV6-2/TRBV6-3,CASSSVSHTDTQYF
NA,TRBV5-1,CASSRLDRAVSAGELFF
TRBD1,TRBV27,CASSFQGALDEQYF
TRBD1,TRBV15,CATSIQPGQGMGEQYF
NA,TRBV7-2,CASSLGLRGHEQYF
NA,TRBV4-1,CASSEGRVGNYGYTF
NA,TRBV11-2,CASSSDRLQGANYGYTF
NA,TRBV7-9,CASSLGGVDEQFF
NA,TRBV6-5,CASYQAYTEAFF
TRBD2,TRBV6-2/TRBV6-3,CASSYGTRMEQYF
TRBD1,TRBV7-9,CASSPPQGARHTEAFF
TRBD1,TRBV5-1,CASSLRTGITYEQYF
NA,TRBV11-2,CASSPGPGQAVNQPQHF
NA,TRBV30,CAWGGGPGDTQYF
NA,TRBV28,CATQFNSLNEKLFF
NA,TRBV2,CASMEGVLPYEQYF
NA,TRBV11-1,CASSLGADNTDTQHF
NA,TRBV4-1,CASSQVNPGANVLTF
NA,TRBV4-3,CASSQDAEFPIYF
NA,TRBV28,CASSFSQDKLNTEAFF
NA,TRBV9,CASSVAAGNQPQHF
NA,TRBV20-1,CSASDFSGDTQYF
TRBD2,TRBV5-6,CASSLGAGGTGELFF
TRBD2,TRBV2,CATSGGGRLQFF
NA,TRBV28,CASSFAQAHYGYTF
NA,TRBV7-9,CASSTTGNYGYTF